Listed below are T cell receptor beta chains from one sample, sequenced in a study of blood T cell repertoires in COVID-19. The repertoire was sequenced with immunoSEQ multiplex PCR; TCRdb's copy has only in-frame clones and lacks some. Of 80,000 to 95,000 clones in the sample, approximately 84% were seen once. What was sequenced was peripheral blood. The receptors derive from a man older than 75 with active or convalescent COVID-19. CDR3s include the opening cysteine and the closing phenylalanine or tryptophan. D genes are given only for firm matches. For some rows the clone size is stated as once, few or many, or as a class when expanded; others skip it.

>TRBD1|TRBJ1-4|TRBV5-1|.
TGCGCCAGCAGCGTAGGGACAGGACGGACTAATGAAAAACTGTTTTTT
CASSVGTGRTNEKLFF
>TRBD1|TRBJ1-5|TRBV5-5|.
TGTGCCAGCAGCGTCGGACAGGGGGCCAATCAGCCCCAGCATTTT
CASSVGQGANQPQHF
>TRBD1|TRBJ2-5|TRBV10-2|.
TGCGCCAGCAGATCGGACAGGGGAGTTTGGGAGACCCAGTACTTC
CASRSDRGVWETQYF
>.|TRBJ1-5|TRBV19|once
TGTGCCAGTAGTATAGGGACACATAGCAATCAGCCCCAGCATTTT
CASSIGTHSNQPQHF
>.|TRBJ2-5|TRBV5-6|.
TGTGCCAGCAGCCTTAGGACAATTCAAGAGACCCAGTACTTC
CASSLRTIQETQYF
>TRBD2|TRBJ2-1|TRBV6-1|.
TGTGCCAGCAGTGGGGGAGGACTAGCGGGGGTCCGTGAGCAGTTCTTC
CASSGGGLAGVREQFF
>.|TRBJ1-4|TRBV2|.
TGTGCCAGCGGCCTCATTGCAACTAATGAAAAACTGTTTTTT
CASGLIATNEKLFF
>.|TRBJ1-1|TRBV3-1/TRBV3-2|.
TGTGCCAGCAGCCAAGTGCGGGGCACTGAAGCTTTCTTT
CASSQVRGTEAFF
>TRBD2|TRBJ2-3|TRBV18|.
TGTGCCAGCTCAGGACTTCTAGCGGGGGGCCCAGATACGCAGTATTTT
CASSGLLAGGPDTQYF
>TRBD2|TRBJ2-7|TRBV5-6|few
TGTGCCAGCAGCTTTGGGACTAGCGGGGTCTACGAGCAGTACTTC
CASSFGTSGVYEQYF
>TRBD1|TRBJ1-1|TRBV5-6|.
TGTGCCAGCAGCCCCCGGACAGGGGGCTACACTGAAGCTTTCTTT
CASSPRTGGYTEAFF
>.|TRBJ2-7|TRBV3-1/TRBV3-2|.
TGTGCCAGCAGCCGTTACTACGAGCAGTACTTC
CASSRYYEQYF